These 14 T cell receptor beta chains came from one sample sequenced in a study of blood T cell repertoires in COVID-19 (dated by TCRdb to 2020 to 2021). Receptor amplification or capture employed the immunoSEQ multiplex PCR assay. The clones in this table, taken by TCRdb from immuneACCESS, are in-frame only. Not every clone is retained; where verified, under half of the shortfall comes from an unresolved V gene, and the cause of the rest is unknown. This sample holds approximately 250,000 clones; about nine tenths were observed only once. The ten top clones hold around 1.3% of the sample. The sample taken for sequencing was PBMCs or T cells enriched from blood (not recorded which). The receptor set was obtained from a woman between 35 and 50 years old with acute COVID-19.

The J gene is TRBJ1-6, the V gene TRBV11-3; 12 bases are a match to TRBD1. Germline loops: CDR1 SGHNT, CDR2 YENEEA. The CDR3 is 15 amino acids. The ends lost 5 bases at V and 7 bases at J; junction bases unmatched: 3. CDR3 region: CASSLGTGGNSPLHF. CDR3 bases: TGTGCCAGCAGCCTCGGGACAGGGGGCAATTCACCCCTCCACTTT. Drawing the rest from reference TRBV11-3 and TRBJ1-6, the complete variable domain is EAGVVQSPRYKIIEKKQPVAFWCNPISGHNTLYWYLQNLGQGPELLIRYENEEAVDDSQLPKDRFSAERLKGVDSTLKIQPAELGDSAVYLCASSLGTGGNSPLHFGNGTRLTVT.

The V and J genes are TRBV7-2 and TRBJ1-1; D is uncertain. Germline loops: CDR1 SGHTA, CDR2 FQGNSA. Trimming shortened V by 5 bases and J by 4 bases, and 8 bases separated the two germline ends. The CDR3 sequence is 12 residues long. The CDR3 DNA is TGTGCCAGCAGCCGGAGCGGCACTGAAGCTTTCTTT. Residues: CASSRSGTEAFF.

There are a few counts of this clone. This chain connects TRBV3-1 (or the pseudogene TRBV3-2) to TRBJ1-1; 11 nucleotides line up with TRBD1. Germline V gene sequence: CDR1 LGHDT, CDR2 YNNKEL (reference sequence). This CDR3 has 15 amino acids. Trimming cost V 3 bases and J 5 bases; bases outside gene matches: 5. CDR3 DNA sequence: TGTGCCAGCAGCCAGAGGACAGGGGGCAGGACTGAAGCTTTCTTT. Protein product: CASSQRTGGRTEAFF.

CDR3 in amino acids: CASSPPGLAGYEQYF. As DNA, the CDR3 is TGTGCCAGCTCACCGCCGGGACTAGCGGGATACGAGCAGTACTTC. This sequence joins TRBV18 and TRBJ2-7; 13 nucleotides match TRBD2. The V segment lost 3 bases and the J segment 4 bases; nucleotides outside the gene matches: 3. This CDR3 has 15 residues. Germline V gene sequence: CDR1 KGHSH, CDR2 LQKENI.

This clone was recorded only once. The chain is built from TRBV27 and TRBJ2-3; 8 bases fit TRBD1. Germline-derived CDR1 and CDR2 are MNHEY and SMNVEV (reference sequence). The CDR3 has 16 residues. V lost 4 bases and J lost 1; bases outside the gene matches: 7. This chain's CDR3 is CASSSTSGGGTDTQYF. The CDR3 DNA reads TGTGCCAGCAGTTCAACCTCAGGGGGCGGCACAGATACGCAGTATTTT.

This chain uses TRBV5-4 with TRBJ1-5; 10 bases agree with TRBD1. The CDR3 runs 18 residues. The V gene's germline CDR1 is SGHNT and CDR2 YYREEE (reference sequence). With V trimmed by 0 bases and J by 0 bases, 6 bases remained unmatched. The CDR3 region is CASSLARDRGGSNQPQHF. DNA of the CDR3: TGTGCCAGCAGCTTGGCCCGGGACAGGGGCGGTAGCAATCAGCCCCAGCATTTT.

The chain couples TRBV7-2 to TRBJ1-2, with D possibly being TRBD1 (5 bases). Germline-derived CDR1 and CDR2 are SGHTA and FQGNSA. The ends were cut back, 4 bases at V and 4 bases at J, with 16 bases in the middle. This CDR3 spans 15 amino acids. The DNA of the CDR3 is TGTGCCAGCAGCTCCCCAACAGGAACTCTCTATGGCTACACCTTC. It encodes CASSSPTGTLYGYTF.

This chain links TRBV7-9 with TRBJ2-1; D remains unclear. Deletions cut 7 bases from V and 0 bases from J, with 4 bases between. This CDR3 comprises 12 residues. Germline values: CDR1 SEHNR, CDR2 FQNEAQ (reference sequence). CDR3 protein: CASTLSYNEQFF. CDR3 DNA: TGTGCCAGCACCCTCTCCTACAATGAGCAGTTCTTC. The complete variable domain, with remaining parts taken from reference TRBV7-9 and TRBJ2-1, reads DTGVSQNPRHKITKRGQNVTFRCDPISEHNRLYWYRQTLGQGPEFLTYFQNEAQLEKSRLLSDRFSAERPKGSFSTLEIQRTEQGDSAMYLCASTLSYNEQFFGPGTRLTVL.

Worth noting for this clone: This sample includes further DNA sequences coding for the same CDR3. The chain employs TRBV9 and TRBJ2-7; 7 positions agree with TRBD2. The CDR3 is 15 residues long. Germline assignment: CDR1 SGDLS and CDR2 YYNGEE. Losses at the gene ends were 0 bases for V and 3 bases for J; bases not matched to a gene: 6. The CDR3 sequence: CASSVAAGAGYEQYF. The CDR3 DNA follows: TGTGCCAGCAGCGTAGCCGCGGGAGCGGGCTACGAGCAGTACTTC.

This CDR3 is CASTGQGDTEAFF. In nucleotides, the CDR3 is TGCGCCAGCACTGGACAGGGGGACACTGAAGCTTTCTTT. J is TRBJ1-1 and V is TRBV10-1, with 10 bases fitting TRBD1. The CDR3 runs to 13 residues. The germline V gene has CDR1 WNHNN and CDR2 SYGVQD (reference sequence). With V trimmed by 7 bases and J by 3 bases, 2 bases remained unmatched.

The chain combines TRBV28 with TRBJ1-3; D unclear. The V and J ends lost 1 base and 4 bases respectively, with 14 bases between them. The CDR3 is 16 residues long. The V gene's germline CDR1 is MDHEN and CDR2 SYDVKM. CDR3 DNA sequence: TGTGCCAGCAGTTTATATGAGGCCCGGAACGGAAACACCATATATTTT. It yields the protein CASSLYEARNGNTIYF.

This chain links TRBV3-1 (or the pseudogene TRBV3-2) with TRBJ1-1; D gene unclear. This CDR3 has 15 residues. V was trimmed by 1 base and J by 3 bases, leaving 12 bases between them. Germline CDR1 is LGHDT and CDR2 is YNNKEL (reference sequence). The CDR3 coding sequence is TGTGCCAGCAGCCAAGTTGGCGGGGTGCACACTGAAGCTTTCTTT. This translates into CASSQVGGVHTEAFF.

This clone was recorded once. The chain is built from TRBV7-2 and TRBJ1-1; D call uncertain. The germline CDR1 and CDR2 sequences are SGHTA and FQGNSA. Trimming cost V 2 bases and J 3 bases, with 7 bases left between them. The CDR3 spans 13 residues. CDR3 protein: CASSLIADTEAFF. CDR3 DNA sequence: TGTGCCAGCAGCTTAATAGCTGACACTGAAGCTTTCTTT.

The rearrangement uses TRBV6-2 or TRBV6-3 and TRBJ1-5, with 9 bases lining up with TRBD1. CDR1 and CDR2 (germline): MNHEY, SVGEGT. The CDR3 spans 17 residues. The V gene end was trimmed by 1 base and the J gene end by 7 bases; junction bases not matched to a gene: 11. CDR3 sequence reads: CASSYLRTGAHEQPQHF. The CDR3, as DNA: TGTGCCAGCAGTTACTTACGGACAGGGGCTCACGAGCAGCCCCAGCATTTT.